The present T cell receptor (beta chain) was sequenced within a study of OX40 agonist ivuxolimab in advanced cancers. V dropped 4 bases and J dropped 3 bases, with 7 bases sitting between them. The CDR3 length is 12 residues. In germline, CDR1 is SGHNT, CDR2 YENEEA. Clones were read by immunoSEQ multiplex PCR, and TCRdb kept only the in-frame ones, dropping some. Among some 69,000 clones listed, 90% were seen once. This sequence joins TRBV11-3 and TRBJ2-7, with a weak D call TRBD1 (5 bases). Sequenced material: CD4+ or CD8+ T cells sorted from blood, taken in a trial of the OX40 agonist ivuxolimab. The receptor comes from an adult with an advanced solid tumor such as melanoma, head and neck, liver or kidney cancer. CDR3 amino acids: CASSSRVYEQYF. The CDR3 DNA follows: TGTGCCAGCAGCTCCAGGGTCTACGAGCAGTACTTC.